This TCR beta chain appears in the sequencing data of a study of T cell repertoires in cytomegalovirus infection. Overall study: From public TCR beta signatures came an indication of both CMV infection and matching HLA type. General study findings and limits: Ex vivo, HLA-C-restricted CMV-specific TCR beta clonotypes prevailed over the rest of the response. Based on cumulative public TCR beta family frequency, carriers of CMV plus the relevant HLA were identified.

In regard to this clonotype: Its matching antigen is unknown. At one boundary the junction diverges from the germline segment, which might be a read error.

TCRdb called the reads again in MiXCR, with one record for every CDR3 protein. The top ten hold 70% to 75% of the sample, which has approximately 7,200 distinct CDR3 sequences, around three fifths seen once. The CDR3 has 15 amino acids. Germline lookup yields CDR1 MNHEY and CDR2 SMNVEV (reference sequence). The V call is TRBV27, the J call TRBJ1-2; maybe TRBD1 (6 bases). This clonotype was obtained from a human donor in good health (CMV status not recorded). Some clones in this sample may be carry-over from other donors' samples. Sequencing was performed on PBMCs, sequenced either directly or after in vitro stimulation (not recorded which). CDR3 coding DNA: TGTGCCCGCAGTTCTAATCAGGGGCATAACTATGTCTACAACTTC. Residues: CARSSNQGHNYVYNF.